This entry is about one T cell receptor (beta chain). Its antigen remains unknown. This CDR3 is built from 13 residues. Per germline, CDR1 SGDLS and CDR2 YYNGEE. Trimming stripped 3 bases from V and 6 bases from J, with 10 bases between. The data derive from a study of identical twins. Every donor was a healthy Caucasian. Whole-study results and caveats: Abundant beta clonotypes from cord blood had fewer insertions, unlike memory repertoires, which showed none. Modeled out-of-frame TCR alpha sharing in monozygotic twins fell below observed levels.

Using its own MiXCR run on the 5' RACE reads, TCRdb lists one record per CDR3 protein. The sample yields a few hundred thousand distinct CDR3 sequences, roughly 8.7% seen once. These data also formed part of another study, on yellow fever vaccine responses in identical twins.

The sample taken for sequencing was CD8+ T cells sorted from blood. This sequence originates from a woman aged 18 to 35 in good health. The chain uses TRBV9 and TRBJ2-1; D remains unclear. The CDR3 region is CASSGPASNEQFF. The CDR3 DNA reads TGTGCCAGCAGCGGACCAGCGTCCAATGAGCAGTTCTTC.